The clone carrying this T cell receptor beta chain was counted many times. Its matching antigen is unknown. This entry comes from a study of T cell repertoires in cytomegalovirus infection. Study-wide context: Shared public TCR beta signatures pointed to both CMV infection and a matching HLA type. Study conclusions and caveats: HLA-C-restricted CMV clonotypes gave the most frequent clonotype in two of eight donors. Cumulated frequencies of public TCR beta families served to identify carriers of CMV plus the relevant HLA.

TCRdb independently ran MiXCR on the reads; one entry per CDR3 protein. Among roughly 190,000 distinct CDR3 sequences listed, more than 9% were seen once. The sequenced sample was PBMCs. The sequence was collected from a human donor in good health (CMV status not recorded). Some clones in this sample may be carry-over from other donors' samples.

The CDR3 DNA reads TGTGCCAGCAGCCGGGAGGTGAACACTGAAGCTTTCTTT. This gives the protein CASSREVNTEAFF. The rearrangement links TRBV7-2 to TRBJ1-1; D call uncertain. In germline, CDR1 is SGHTA, CDR2 FQGNSA. The CDR3 runs to 13 residues. V lost 5 bases and J 0 bases, leaving 7 bases between the germline ends.